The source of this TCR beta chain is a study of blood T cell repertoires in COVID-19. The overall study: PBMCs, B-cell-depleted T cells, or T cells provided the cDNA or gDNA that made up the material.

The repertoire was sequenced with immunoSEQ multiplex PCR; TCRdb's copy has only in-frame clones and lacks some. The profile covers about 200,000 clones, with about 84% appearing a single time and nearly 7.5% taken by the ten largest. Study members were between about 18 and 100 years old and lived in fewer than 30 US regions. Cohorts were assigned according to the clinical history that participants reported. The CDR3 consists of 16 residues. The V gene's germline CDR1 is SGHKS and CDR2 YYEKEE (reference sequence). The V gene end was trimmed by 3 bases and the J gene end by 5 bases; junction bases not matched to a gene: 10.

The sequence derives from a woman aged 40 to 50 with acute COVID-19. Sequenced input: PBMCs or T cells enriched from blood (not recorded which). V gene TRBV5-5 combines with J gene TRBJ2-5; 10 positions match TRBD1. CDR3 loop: CASSSFRDRGRETQYF. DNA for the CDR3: TGTGCCAGCAGCTCCTTTCGGGACAGGGGACGGGAGACCCAGTACTTC.